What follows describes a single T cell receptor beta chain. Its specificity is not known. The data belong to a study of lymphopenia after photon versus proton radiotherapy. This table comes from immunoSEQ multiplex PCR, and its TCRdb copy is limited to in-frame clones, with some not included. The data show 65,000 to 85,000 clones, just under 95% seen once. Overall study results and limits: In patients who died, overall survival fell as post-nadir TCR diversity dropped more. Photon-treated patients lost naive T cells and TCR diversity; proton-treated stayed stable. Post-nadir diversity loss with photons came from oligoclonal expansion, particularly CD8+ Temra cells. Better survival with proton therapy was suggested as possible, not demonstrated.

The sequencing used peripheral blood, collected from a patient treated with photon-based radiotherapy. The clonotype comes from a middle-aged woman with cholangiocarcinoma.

This CDR3 is CSVSPLAVHLQETQYF. CDR3 bases: TGCAGCGTTTCCCCTTTGGCCGTACATCTACAAGAGACCCAGTACTTC. V and J are TRBV29-1 and TRBJ2-5; unclear D gene. This CDR3 has 16 amino acids. Trimming removed 5 bases at V and 2 bases at J, with 21 bases between. CDR1 and CDR2 from the germline V gene are SQVTM and ANQGSEA. Full variable domain (remainder filled in from reference TRBV29-1 and TRBJ2-5): SAVISQKPSRDICQRGTSLTIQCQVDSQVTMMFWYRQQPGQSLTLIATANQGSEATYESGFVIDKFPISRPNLTFSTLTVSNMSPEDSSIYLCSVSPLAVHLQETQYFGPGTRLLVL.